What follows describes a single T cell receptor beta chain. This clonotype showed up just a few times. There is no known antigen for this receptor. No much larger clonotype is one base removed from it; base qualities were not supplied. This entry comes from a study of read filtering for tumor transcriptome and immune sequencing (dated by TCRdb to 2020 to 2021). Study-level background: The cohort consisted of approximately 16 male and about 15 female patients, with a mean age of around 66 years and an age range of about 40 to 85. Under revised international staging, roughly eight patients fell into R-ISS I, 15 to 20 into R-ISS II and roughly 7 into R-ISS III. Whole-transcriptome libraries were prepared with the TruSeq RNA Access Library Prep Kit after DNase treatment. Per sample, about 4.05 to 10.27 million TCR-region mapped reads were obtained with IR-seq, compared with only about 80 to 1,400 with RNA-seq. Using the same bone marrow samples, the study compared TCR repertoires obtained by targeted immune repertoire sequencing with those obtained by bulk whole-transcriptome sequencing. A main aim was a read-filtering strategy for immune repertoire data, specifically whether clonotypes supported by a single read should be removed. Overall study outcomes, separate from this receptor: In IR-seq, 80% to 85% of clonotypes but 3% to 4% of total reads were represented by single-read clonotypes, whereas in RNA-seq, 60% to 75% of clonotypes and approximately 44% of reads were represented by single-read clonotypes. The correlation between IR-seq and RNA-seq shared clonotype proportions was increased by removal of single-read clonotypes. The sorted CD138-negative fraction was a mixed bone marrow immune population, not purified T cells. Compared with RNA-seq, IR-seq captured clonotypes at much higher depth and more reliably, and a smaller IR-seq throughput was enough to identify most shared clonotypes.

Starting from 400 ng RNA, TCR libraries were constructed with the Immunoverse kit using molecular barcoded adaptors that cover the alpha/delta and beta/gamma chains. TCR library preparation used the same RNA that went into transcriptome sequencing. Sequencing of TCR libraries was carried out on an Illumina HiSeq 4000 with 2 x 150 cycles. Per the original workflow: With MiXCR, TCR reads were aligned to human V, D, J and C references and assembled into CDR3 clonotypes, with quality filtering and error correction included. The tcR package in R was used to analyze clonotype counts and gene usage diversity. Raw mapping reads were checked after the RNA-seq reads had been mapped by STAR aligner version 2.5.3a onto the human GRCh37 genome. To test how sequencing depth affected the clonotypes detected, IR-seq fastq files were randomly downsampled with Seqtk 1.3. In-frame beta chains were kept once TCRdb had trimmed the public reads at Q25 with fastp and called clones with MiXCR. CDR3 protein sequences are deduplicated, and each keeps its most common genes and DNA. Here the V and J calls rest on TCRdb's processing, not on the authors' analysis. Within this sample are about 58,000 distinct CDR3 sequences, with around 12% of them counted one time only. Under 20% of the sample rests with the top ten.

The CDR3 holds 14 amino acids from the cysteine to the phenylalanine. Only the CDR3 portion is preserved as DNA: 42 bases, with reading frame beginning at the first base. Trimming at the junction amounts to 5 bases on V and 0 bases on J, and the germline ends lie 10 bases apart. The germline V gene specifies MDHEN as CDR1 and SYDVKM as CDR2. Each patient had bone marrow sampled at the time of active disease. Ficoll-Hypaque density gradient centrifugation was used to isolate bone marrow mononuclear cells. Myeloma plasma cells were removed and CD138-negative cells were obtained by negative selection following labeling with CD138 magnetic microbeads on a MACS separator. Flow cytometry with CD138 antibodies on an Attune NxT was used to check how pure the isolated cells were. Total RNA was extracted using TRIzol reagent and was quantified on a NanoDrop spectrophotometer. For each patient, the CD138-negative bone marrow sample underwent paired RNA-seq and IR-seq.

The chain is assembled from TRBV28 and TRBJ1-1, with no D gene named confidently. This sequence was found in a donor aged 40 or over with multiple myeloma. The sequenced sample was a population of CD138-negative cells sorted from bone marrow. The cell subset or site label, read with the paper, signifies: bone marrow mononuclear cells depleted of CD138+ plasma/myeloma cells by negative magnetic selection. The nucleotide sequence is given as TGTGCCAGCAGTCCTCATAGCATGAACACTGAAGCTTTCTTT. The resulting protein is CASSPHSMNTEAFF.